These 2 T cell receptor beta chains came from one sample sequenced in a study of beta chain features in type 1 diabetes. Reverse transcribing all isolated RNA meant expressed TCRB transcripts were sequenced. TCRdb's table, derived via immunoSEQ multiplex PCR, lists solely in-frame clones and lacks some. This sample has a few hundred thousand clones, with 12% to 15% found just once. Sequencing was performed on central memory CD4+ T cells from blood. All receptors come from a man aged 30 to 45 in good health.

Regarding this clone: One junction end disagrees with the germline gene, perhaps due to a read error. Other nucleotide sequences in the sample specify the same CDR3. The chain recombines TRBV4-1 with TRBJ2-2; D remains unclear. This CDR3 has 15 residues. Germline-derived CDR1 and CDR2 are MGHRA and YSYEKL. Here the CDR3 DNA reads TGTGCCAGCAGCCAAGCCACACAGAACACCGGGGAGCTGTTTTTT. Translated, it gives CASSQATQNTGELFF.

This sequence joins TRBV11-2 and TRBJ2-1; 8 bases line up with TRBD2. The CDR3 has 16 residues. Germline CDR1 and CDR2: SGHAT and FQNNGV. V was pared by 5 bases and J by 4 bases, with 10 bases of the junction left unmatched. CDR3 in DNA: TGTGCCAGCAGCCAAGATGCACTAGCGGCGTACAATGAGCAGTTCTTC. This sequence encodes CASSQDALAAYNEQFF.